This TCR beta chain was captured in a study of cytomegalovirus exposure and HLA in healthy donors. A multiplex PCR was run with 60 Vbeta primers and 13 Jbeta primers. The assay was immunoSEQ multiplex PCR, and TCRdb's table has in-frame clones only and misses some. The repertoire includes 150,000 to 200,000 clones, 75% to 85% of them detected once, and less than 9% sits in the top ten. A note on this clone: No antigen is known for it.

The CDR3 runs to 18 residues. The germline CDR1 and CDR2 sequences are SGDLS and YYNGEE. Trimming cost V 0 bases and J 5 bases; bases outside gene matches: 14. Though nominally healthy at sampling, donors likely had unrecorded immune exposures. Notes on the study in general: Sequence variants that were highly shared formed a cluster that was likely a sequencing artifact. Later on, analysis showed that most CMV-associated TCR beta chains appeared to be HLA-restricted. It was around 160 TCR beta chains that were listed as cytomegalovirus-associated.

This TCR was recovered from a man between 25 and 39 years old in good health and CMV-seropositive. V usage is TRBV9 and J usage is TRBJ2-7, with 10 bases aligning to TRBD2. The specimen sequenced was PBMCs. In nucleotides, the CDR3 is TGTGCCAGCAGCGTAGGTCTAGCGGGGGACCCTTCCGGCGACGAGCAGTACTTC. This gives the protein CASSVGLAGDPSGDEQYF. The whole variable domain, filled in from reference TRBV9 and TRBJ2-7, reads DSGVTQTPKHLITATGQRVTLRCSPRSGDLSVYWYQQSLDQGLQFLIQYYNGEERAKGNILERFSAQQFPDLHSELNLSSLELGDSALYFCASSVGLAGDPSGDEQYFGPGTRLTVT.